The T cell receptor (beta chain) under discussion was sequenced for a study of CD8 T cells in Susac syndrome. The CDR3 consists of 14 residues. Trimming cost V 5 bases and J 9 bases, with 14 bases left between them. CDR1 SGHVS and CDR2 FNYEAQ come from the germline V gene. Purification of the CD8+ and CD4+ T cells relied on negative isolation, and TEMRA cells underwent FACS enrichment. A quantity of about 0.5 to 1 ug RNA underwent reverse transcription using random hexamers. A multiplex approach, immunoSEQ multiplex PCR, amplified TCR beta CDR3 across 54 Vbeta and 13 Jbeta. Using its own MiXCR run on the immunoSEQ multiplex PCR reads, TCRdb lists one record per CDR3 protein. Among 130,000 or so distinct CDR3 sequences, about 94% were seen once, and the ten largest hold less than 0.3%.

What was sequenced was CD8+ T cells from PBMCs. The chain is built from TRBV7-6 and TRBJ1-6, with D uncertain. This sequence was found in a human donor with Susac syndrome. The CDR3 DNA is TGTGCCAGCAGCAAAGCGGGCAGAAGTTCACCCCTCCACTTT. Its translation is CASSKAGRSSPLHF.